Below are 3 T cell receptor beta chains sequenced from a single sample in a study of shared clonotypes between healthy human individuals. TCRdb's table, derived via immunoSEQ multiplex PCR, lists solely in-frame clones and lacks some. The sample lists some 630,000 clones, more than 70% seen once, with roughly 1.8% in the top ten. The specimen was memory CD4+ T cells sorted from blood. Subset in this sample: CD45RA-negative fraction. The receptor set was obtained from a woman aged 25-40 years in good health.

This clone has a handful of counts. This specimen includes other DNA sequences encoding the same CDR3. V and J are TRBV4-1 and TRBJ2-2, with 10 bases lining up with TRBD2. Trimming removed 1 base from V and 0 bases from J; junction bases left unmatched: 2. The CDR3 has 17 residues. Germline assignment: CDR1 MGHRA and CDR2 YSYEKL. CDR3 DNA: TGCGCCAGCAGCCAAGGAAGCGGGAGGGCGAACACCGGGGAGCTGTTTTTT. Protein product: CASSQGSGRANTGELFF.

The CDR3 loop is CASVPGQNTYSNQPQHF. The CDR3, as DNA: TGTGCCAGTGTACCGGGACAGAACACCTATAGCAATCAGCCCCAGCATTTT. This chain uses TRBV19 with TRBJ1-5; the match to TRBD1 covers 7 bases. V shed 8 bases, J shed 0 bases, and the junction held 13 bases outside the gene matches. Germline V gene data show CDR1 as LNHDA and CDR2 as SQIVND (reference sequence). The CDR3 covers 17 residues.

This clone appeared a few times. The chain joins TRBV6-5 to TRBJ2-7, with 8 bases lining up with TRBD1. In germline, CDR1 is MNHEY, CDR2 SVGAGI. Trimming at V came to 5 bases and at J to 8 bases, leaving 2 bases not matched to a gene. The length of the CDR3 is 11 residues. DNA for the CDR3: TGTGCCAGCAGTCGACAGGGGCAGCAGTACTTC. Protein sequence: CASSRQGQQYF.